This is a list of T cell receptor beta chains from one sample in a study of T cells in Graves' hyperthyroidism and ophthalmopathy. TCRdb called the multiplex PCR reads again in MiXCR, with one record for every CDR3 protein. The profile covers around 450,000 distinct CDR3 sequences, with 15% to 19% appearing a single time and approximately 14% taken by the ten largest. Material for sequencing was blood. The source of these receptors is a woman aged 18-29 years with Graves' hyperthyroidism. Each CDR3 is given with its conserved first and last residue. A D gene is named only where the DNA matches it firmly. Expanded clones are given a class, and other clones once, few, many or no size at all.

j_call d_call v_call clone_size cdr3_aa cdr3_nt
TRBJ1-1 NA TRBV29-1 many CSLTIGGTEAFF TGCAGCCTCACTATAGGGGGCACTGAAGCTTTCTTT
TRBJ2-7 NA TRBV7-9 few CASSLDLAYEQYF TGTGCCAGCAGCTTAGATCTCGCTTACGAGCAGTACTTC
TRBJ2-1 NA TRBV24-1 NA CATSERVSRDGSYNEQFF TGTGCCACCAGTGAGCGGGTGTCCCGGGACGGGTCCTACAATGAGCAGTTCTTC
TRBJ2-2 TRBD1 TRBV7-9 few CASSHRDRTLSGELFF TGTGCCAGCAGCCACCGGGACAGGACTCTTTCCGGGGAGCTGTTTTTT
TRBJ1-4 TRBD1 TRBV6-2/TRBV6-3 NA CASHHGQDDEKLFF TGTGCCAGCCACCACGGACAGGACGATGAAAAACTGTTTTTT
TRBJ2-5 TRBD2 TRBV20-1 many CSARPPSGSWETQYF TGCAGTGCTAGACCCCCTAGCGGGAGTTGGGAGACCCAGTACTTC
TRBJ1-1 TRBD1 TRBV20-1 many CSAAGPGRGRNTEAFF TGCAGTGCTGCCGGGCCGGGCAGGGGGCGAAACACTGAAGCTTTCTTT
TRBJ2-1 TRBD2 TRBV11-2 many CASSPLRGGRINEQFF TGTGCCAGCAGCCCGCTAAGGGGCGGGAGGATCAATGAGCAGTTCTTC
TRBJ1-1 TRBD1 TRBV27 many CASSLSRGQGGTEAFF TGTGCCAGCAGTTTAAGCAGAGGACAGGGAGGTACTGAAGCTTTCTTT
TRBJ2-7 NA TRBV20-1 few CSAAIPTEQYF TGCAGTGCAGCTATTCCCACCGAGCAGTACTTC
TRBJ2-7 TRBD1 TRBV7-2 many CASSQYDRVYEQYF TGTGCCAGCAGCCAATACGACAGGGTCTACGAGCAGTACTTC
TRBJ2-1 TRBD2 TRBV19 NA CASSMLAGPSGEQFF TGTGCCAGTAGTATGCTAGCGGGACCTTCGGGTGAGCAGTTCTTC
TRBJ1-1 TRBD1 TRBV6-1 many CASSEAGGRTEAFF TGTGCCAGCAGTGAGGCAGGGGGTCGGACTGAAGCTTTCTTT
TRBJ1-1 NA TRBV28 many CASSIPSGEAFF TGTGCCAGCAGCATACCCAGTGGTGAAGCTTTCTTT
TRBJ2-3 TRBD2 TRBV29-1 NA CSVSTAGRTDTQYF TGCAGCGTTAGCACAGCGGGGCGCACAGATACGCAGTATTTT
TRBJ2-1 TRBD2 TRBV9 many CASTPSGGRSYNEQFF TGTGCCAGCACTCCCAGCGGGGGCCGCTCCTACAATGAGCAGTTCTTC
TRBJ2-7 NA TRBV2 many CASRTPGSASYEQYF TGTGCCAGCAGGACCCCCGGGTCGGCATCCTACGAGCAGTACTTC
TRBJ2-5 NA TRBV12-3/TRBV12-4 many CASKTGRRQETQYF TGTGCCAGCAAAACGGGCAGGAGACAAGAGACCCAGTACTTC
TRBJ1-2 NA TRBV11-2 many CASSLDLGLRGGYTF TGTGCCAGCAGCTTAGACCTGGGGTTGCGCGGAGGCTACACCTTC
TRBJ1-6 NA TRBV29-1 NA CSVGSGDNSPLHF TGCAGCGTTGGATCGGGGGATAATTCACCCCTCCACTTT
TRBJ2-1 TRBD2 TRBV19 NA CASSIGHTSGRRNEQFF TGTGCCAGTAGTATAGGCCACACTAGCGGGAGACGCAATGAGCAGTTCTTC
TRBJ2-7 NA TRBV5-6 many CASSFGFSEQYF TGTGCCAGCAGCTTTGGATTCAGCGAGCAGTACTTC
TRBJ1-1 NA TRBV5-4 NA CTSSLSTYTEAFF TGTACCAGCAGCTTGTCAACTTACACTGAAGCTTTCTTT
TRBJ2-7 TRBD1 TRBV20-1 many CSARAPGQGSYEQYF TGCAGTGCTAGAGCACCGGGACAGGGCTCCTACGAGCAGTACTTC
TRBJ1-4 NA TRBV28 many CASKEGVEKLFF TGTGCCAGCAAGGAAGGGGTAGAAAAACTGTTTTTT
TRBJ1-4 TRBD1 TRBV29-1 many CSVESGTGETNEKLFF TGCAGCGTTGAGAGCGGGACAGGGGAAACTAATGAAAAACTGTTTTTT
TRBJ2-1 NA TRBV11-2 many CASSLETVGAYNEQFF TGTGCCAGCAGCTTAGAGACAGTGGGGGCTTACAATGAGCAGTTCTTC
TRBJ2-5 NA TRBV7-9 NA CAERTPQETQYF TGTGCCGAGAGGACGCCACAAGAGACCCAGTACTTC
TRBJ2-3 TRBD1 TRBV19 NA CASSMATGVVDTQYF TGTGCCAGTAGTATGGCGACAGGGGTTGTAGATACGCAGTATTTT
TRBJ1-1 NA TRBV29-1 many CSAGHNLQRNTEAFF TGCAGCGCCGGACATAACTTACAACGGAACACTGAAGCTTTCTTT
TRBJ2-3 TRBD1 TRBV11-2 NA CASSTYTGTASTDTQYF TGTGCCAGCAGCACCTATACCGGGACAGCTAGCACAGATACGCAGTATTTT
TRBJ1-1 NA TRBV5-6 few CASSLRVRNTEAFF TGTGCCAGCAGCTTGCGGGTAAGGAACACTGAAGCTTTCTTT
TRBJ2-1 NA TRBV7-8 NA CASSGRRLVNNEQFF TGTGCCAGCAGCGGCCGCCGACTAGTAAACAATGAGCAGTTCTTC
TRBJ1-2 TRBD1 TRBV11-2 many CASSQIRGQNYGYTF TGTGCCAGCAGCCAAATCCGGGGACAGAACTATGGCTACACCTTC
TRBJ1-1 NA TRBV6-5 many CASSYSTGINTEAFF TGTGCCAGCAGTTACTCTACAGGAATTAACACTGAAGCTTTCTTT
TRBJ1-1 TRBD1 TRBV20-1 many CSARDRTGPNTEAFF TGCAGTGCTAGAGACCGGACAGGGCCCAACACTGAAGCTTTCTTT
TRBJ1-1 NA TRBV11-2 many CASSLRQVRNTEAFF TGTGCCAGCAGCCTGCGACAGGTTCGGAACACTGAAGCTTTCTTT
TRBJ1-5 NA TRBV6-1 many CASSEGSYQPQHF TGTGCCAGCAGTGAGGGCAGTTATCAGCCCCAGCATTTT
TRBJ2-5 NA TRBV7-2 many CASSLFGEFQETQYF TGTGCCAGCAGCTTATTCGGGGAGTTCCAAGAGACCCAGTACTTC
TRBJ1-5 TRBD1 TRBV20-1 many CSASLGQGFSQPQHF TGCAGTGCTAGTCTGGGACAGGGTTTTTCACAGCCCCAGCATTTT
TRBJ1-3 NA TRBV7-9 once CASSLARGVGNTIYF TGTGCCAGCAGCTTAGCGAGGGGAGTTGGAAACACCATATATTTT
TRBJ1-6 NA TRBV28 many CASSSGPLHF TGTGCCAGCAGTTCCGGGCCCCTCCACTTT
TRBJ2-3 TRBD1 TRBV6-1 few CASSSWTGEGVDTQYF TGTGCCAGCAGTTCCTGGACAGGGGAAGGAGTCGATACGCAGTATTTT
TRBJ1-2 NA TRBV20-1 NA CSARFGGRSAGYTF TGCAGTGCTAGATTCGGGGGCCGATCCGCTGGCTACACCTTC
TRBJ2-7 NA TRBV20-1 many CSARDYLSAASSYEQYF TGCAGTGCTAGAGATTACCTGTCAGCGGCTAGCTCCTACGAGCAGTACTTC
TRBJ2-3 TRBD2 TRBV7-3 many CASSRGLAGDTQYF TGTGCCAGCAGCCGAGGACTAGCGGGAGATACGCAGTATTTT
TRBJ1-1 NA TRBV19 NA CASSLRGFWQAFF TGTGCCAGTAGTCTCAGGGGATTTTGGCAAGCTTTCTTT
TRBJ1-1 NA TRBV12-3/TRBV12-4 many CASSFGTTEAFF TGTGCCAGCAGTTTCGGGACAACTGAAGCTTTCTTT
TRBJ1-1 NA TRBV30 once CAWSDRTEAFF TGTGCCTGGAGTGATCGGACTGAAGCTTTCTTT
TRBJ1-6 NA TRBV7-9 many CASTGGGNSPLHF TGTGCCAGCACCGGGGGGGGTAATTCACCCCTCCACTTT
TRBJ2-5 NA TRBV6-1 many CASTGTVQETQYF TGTGCCAGCACCGGGACTGTTCAAGAGACCCAGTACTTC
TRBJ1-2 NA TRBV27 few CASSGGGVGYGYTF TGTGCCAGCAGTGGCGGCGGGGTGGGCTATGGCTACACCTTC
TRBJ2-1 TRBD1 TRBV18 NA CASSQDRGSGEQFF TGTGCCAGCTCTCAGGACAGGGGGTCTGGTGAGCAGTTCTTC
TRBJ1-5 NA TRBV12-3/TRBV12-4 many CASSTFVRGYPNQPQHF TGTGCCAGCAGTACGTTTGTCCGGGGATACCCCAATCAGCCCCAGCATTTT
TRBJ1-3 TRBD1 TRBV7-2 many CASSLAGTAGNTIYF TGTGCCAGCAGCTTGGCTGGGACAGCTGGAAACACCATATATTTT
TRBJ2-1 NA TRBV20-1 many CSAPRQAGIPLVNEQFF TGCAGTGCTCCCCGTCAGGCGGGAATCCCGTTGGTGAATGAGCAGTTCTTC
TRBJ2-1 NA TRBV12-3/TRBV12-4 NA CASTGEKSYNEQFF TGTGCCAGCACCGGCGAGAAGTCCTACAATGAGCAGTTCTTC
TRBJ1-5 NA TRBV6-2/TRBV6-3 once CASVSEEGKQPQHF TGTGCCAGCGTCTCCGAAGAAGGCAAACAGCCCCAGCATTTT
TRBJ2-6 NA TRBV28 many CASSLLAAGANVLTF TGTGCCAGCAGTTTATTGGCGGCTGGGGCCAACGTCCTGACTTTC